The present T cell receptor beta chain was sequenced within a study of blood T cell repertoires in COVID-19. Profiling relied on immunoSEQ multiplex PCR, and the TCRdb table lists in-frame clones only, not all of them. The sample lists 290,000 or so clones; approximately 91% were seen once. The receptor was derived from a woman in her twenties or thirties with COVID-19, enrolled during active disease. Specimen: peripheral blood.

The CDR3 bases are TGTGCCAGCAGTGTTCAAGGACTAGCGGGATTCGGGGAGCTGTTTTTT. This translates into CASSVQGLAGFGELFF. This chain connects TRBV2 to TRBJ2-2; 12 positions agree with TRBD2. The length of the CDR3 is 16 residues. J lost 7 bases, V lost 4 bases, and 7 bases had no gene match. The germline gives CDR1 SNHLY, CDR2 FYNNEI. Together with reference TRBV2 and TRBJ2-2, the CDR3 gives the full variable domain: EPEVTQTPSHQVTQMGQEVILRCVPISNHLYFYWYRQILGQKVEFLVSFYNNEISEKSEIFDDQFSVERPDGSNFTLKIRSTKLEDSAMYFCASSVQGLAGFGELFFGEGSRLTVL.